A single sample is the source of the 12 T cell receptor beta chains below, sequenced in a study of T cells after yellow fever vaccination. TCRdb reprocessed the 5' RACE reads via MiXCR and lists one record per CDR3 protein. The sample yields more than 450,000 distinct CDR3 sequences, about a fifth seen once. The starting material was PBMCs, obtained 20 to 25 days after the first yellow fever vaccination. These receptors all come from a man aged 18 to 30 who received the YFV17D yellow fever vaccine.

The chain employs TRBV5-1 and TRBJ2-1; TRBD1 is a possible D gene (6 bases). Germline CDR1 and CDR2: SGHRS and YFSETQ. Trimming left V 0 bases short and J 2 bases short, with 9 bases between. This CDR3 contains 15 residues. CDR3 DNA sequence: TGCGCCAGCAGCTTGGATGGGGGCCCCTACAATGAGCAGTTCTTC. This gives the protein CASSLDGGPYNEQFF. Together with reference TRBV5-1 and TRBJ2-1, the CDR3 gives the full variable domain: KAGVTQTPRYLIKTRGQQVTLSCSPISGHRSVSWYQQTPGQGLQFLFEYFSETQRNKGNFPGRFSGRQFSNSRSEMNVSTLELGDSALYLCASSLDGGPYNEQFFGPGTRLTVL.

This chain connects TRBV2 to TRBJ1-1; TRBD1 might be the D (5 bases). This CDR3 is 14 amino acids long. Germline V CDR1 and CDR2: SNHLY, FYNNEI. Trimming took off 7 bases at V and 0 bases at J, with 12 bases between the two ends. The CDR3 here is CASNSGHLNTEAFF. In nucleotides, the CDR3 is TGTGCCAGCAACTCCGGACACTTGAACACTGAAGCTTTCTTT.

The chain recombines TRBV19 with TRBJ1-1, with a tentative D call TRBD1 (5 bases). The V gene lost 6 bases and the J gene lost 0 bases, with 11 bases spanning the gap. The CDR3 runs 14 residues. The germline V gene encodes CDR1 LNHDA and CDR2 SQIVND (reference sequence). CDR3 amino acids: CASSRGLMNTEAFF. CDR3 DNA: TGTGCCAGTAGCCGGGGACTTATGAACACTGAAGCTTTCTTT.

V and J are TRBV6-1 and TRBJ2-3, with a tentative D call TRBD2 (6 bases). V lost 2 bases to trimming and J lost 4 bases, with 10 bases between them. This CDR3 spans 14 amino acids. Germline V CDR1 and CDR2: MNHNS, SASEGT. CDR3 nucleotides: TGTGCCAGCAGTGAACTGACTAGTTCAGATACGCAGTATTTT. Amino acid sequence: CASSELTSSDTQYF.

This clonotype was seen repeatedly, ten times or more. The J gene is TRBJ2-3, the V gene TRBV7-9, with D unclear. The V end lost 1 base, the J end lost 6 bases, and 8 bases lay between the germline ends. The CDR3 sequence is 13 residues long. CDR1 SEHNR and CDR2 FQNEAQ come from the germline V gene (reference sequence). CDR3 region: CASSLVGSDTQYF. CDR3 nucleotide sequence: TGTGCCAGCAGCTTAGTTGGGTCCGATACGCAGTATTTT.

This clonotype appeared many times. V is TRBV12-3 or TRBV12-4 and J is TRBJ1-1; weak D call: TRBD1 (5 bases). The CDR3 contains 12 residues. Between the trimmed V and J ends, which lost 3 bases and 11 bases, there was a span of 13 bases. The CDR3 bases are TGTGCCAGCAGTTTGGGGCGAAACGGGGCTTTCTTT. Its protein is CASSLGRNGAFF.

This sequence joins TRBV20-1 and TRBJ1-1; D uncertain. The CDR3 length is 14 residues. In germline, CDR1 is DFQATT, CDR2 SNEGSKA (reference sequence). V gave up 2 bases and J gave up 0 bases, with 10 bases separating them. The CDR3 sequence: CSARKQTVNTEAFF. Written as DNA, the CDR3 is TGCAGTGCTAGAAAGCAAACCGTGAACACTGAAGCTTTCTTT.

The rearrangement links TRBV15 to TRBJ1-6, with no clear D. Germline lookup yields CDR1 LNHNV and CDR2 YYDKDF (reference sequence). The CDR3 totals 13 residues. With 1 base removed from V and 6 bases from J, the gap between germline ends came to 4 bases. The CDR3 DNA follows: TGTGCCACCAGCAGAGGGGCTAATTCACCCCTCCACTTT. Amino acids: CATSRGANSPLHF.

This sequence joins TRBV29-1 and TRBJ2-1, with D tentatively TRBD2 (5 bases). CDR1 is SQVTM and CDR2 is ANQGSEA in the germline V gene. This CDR3 comprises 11 residues. Trimming took off 6 bases at V and 2 bases at J, with 5 bases between the two ends. The CDR3 protein is CSVGAYNEQFF. In DNA, the CDR3 is TGCAGCGTGGGAGCCTACAATGAGCAGTTCTTC.

V and J are TRBV6-1 and TRBJ1-1; D unclear. The germline V and J ends were trimmed by 6 bases and 0 bases, with 11 bases remaining between them. CDR3 length: 14 amino acids. The germline gives CDR1 MNHNS, CDR2 SASEGT. The CDR3 sequence is CASRRQALNTEAFF. The CDR3 nucleotides are TGTGCCAGCAGACGGCAGGCTTTGAACACTGAAGCTTTCTTT.

The rearrangement uses TRBV6-1 and TRBJ2-2, with D unresolved. Germline assignment: CDR1 MNHNS and CDR2 SASEGT. V lost 10 bases, J lost 0 bases, and 9 bases lay in between. There are 13 residues in the CDR3. CDR3: CATEVPNTGELFF. CDR3 DNA: TGTGCCACCGAGGTTCCGAACACCGGGGAGCTGTTTTTT.

This sequence joins TRBV7-9 and TRBJ1-1; no firm D call. The CDR3 covers 14 residues. V was clipped by 3 bases and J by 1 base, with 9 bases between them. CDR1 and CDR2 (germline): SEHNR, FQNEAQ (reference sequence). Here the CDR3 reads CASSFEEQNTEAFF. The CDR3 coding sequence is TGTGCCAGCAGCTTCGAAGAACAGAACACTGAAGCTTTCTTT.